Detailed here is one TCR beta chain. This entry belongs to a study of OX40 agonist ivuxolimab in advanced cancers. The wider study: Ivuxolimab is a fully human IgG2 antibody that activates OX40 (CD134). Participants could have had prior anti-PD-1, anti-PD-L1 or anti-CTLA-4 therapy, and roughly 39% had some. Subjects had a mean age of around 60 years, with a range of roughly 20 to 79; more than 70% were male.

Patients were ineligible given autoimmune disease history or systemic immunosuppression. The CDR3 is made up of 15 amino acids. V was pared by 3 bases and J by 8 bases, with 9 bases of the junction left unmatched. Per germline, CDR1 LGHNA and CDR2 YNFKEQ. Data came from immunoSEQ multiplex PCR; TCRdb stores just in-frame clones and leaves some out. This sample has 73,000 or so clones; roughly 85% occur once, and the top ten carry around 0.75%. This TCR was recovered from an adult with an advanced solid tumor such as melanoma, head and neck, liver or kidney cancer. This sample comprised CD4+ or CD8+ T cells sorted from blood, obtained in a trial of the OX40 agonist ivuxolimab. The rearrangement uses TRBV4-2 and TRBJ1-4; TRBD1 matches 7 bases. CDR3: CASSQTGTIGEKLFF. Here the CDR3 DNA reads TGTGCCAGCAGCCAGACAGGGACGATTGGGGAAAAACTGTTTTTT.